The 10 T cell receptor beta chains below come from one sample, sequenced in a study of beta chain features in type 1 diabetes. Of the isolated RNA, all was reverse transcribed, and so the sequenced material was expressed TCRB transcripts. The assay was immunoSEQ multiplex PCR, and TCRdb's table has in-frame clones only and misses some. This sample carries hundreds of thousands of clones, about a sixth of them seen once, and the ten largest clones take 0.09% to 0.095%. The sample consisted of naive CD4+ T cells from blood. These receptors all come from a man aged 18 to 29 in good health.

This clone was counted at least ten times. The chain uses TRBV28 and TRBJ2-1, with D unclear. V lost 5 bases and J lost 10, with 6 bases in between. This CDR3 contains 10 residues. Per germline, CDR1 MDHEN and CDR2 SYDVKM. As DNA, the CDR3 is TGTGCCAGCAGTGAATACGAGCAGTTCTTC. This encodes CASSEYEQFF.

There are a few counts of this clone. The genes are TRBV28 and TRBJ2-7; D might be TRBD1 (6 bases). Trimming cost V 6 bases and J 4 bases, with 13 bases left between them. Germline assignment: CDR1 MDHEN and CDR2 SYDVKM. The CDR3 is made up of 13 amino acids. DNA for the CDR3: TGTGCCAGCAGGATCGCAACAGGGTACGAGCAGTACTTC. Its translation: CASRIATGYEQYF.

CDR3 region: CASMSGTLLGGANVLTF. The CDR3 nucleotides read TGTGCCAGCATGAGCGGGACCCTCCTGGGTGGGGCCAACGTCCTGACTTTC. This sequence joins TRBV28 and TRBJ2-6; TRBD2 agrees at 7 bases. This CDR3 is 17 amino acids long. The V and J ends lost 7 bases and 3 bases, in that order; junction bases with no gene match: 12. Germline loops: CDR1 MDHEN, CDR2 SYDVKM. Drawing the rest from reference TRBV28 and TRBJ2-6, the complete variable domain is DVKVTQSSRYLVKRTGEKVFLECVQDMDHENMFWYRQDPGLGLRLIYFSYDVKMKEKGDIPEGYSVSREKKERFSLILESASTNQTSMYLCASMSGTLLGGANVLTFGAGSRLTVL.

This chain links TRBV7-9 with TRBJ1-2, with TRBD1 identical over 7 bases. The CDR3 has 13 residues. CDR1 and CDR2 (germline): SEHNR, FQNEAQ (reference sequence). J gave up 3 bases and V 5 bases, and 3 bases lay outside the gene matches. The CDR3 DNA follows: TGTGCCAGCAGCCGGGACAGCTACTATGGCTACACCTTC. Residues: CASSRDSYYGYTF.

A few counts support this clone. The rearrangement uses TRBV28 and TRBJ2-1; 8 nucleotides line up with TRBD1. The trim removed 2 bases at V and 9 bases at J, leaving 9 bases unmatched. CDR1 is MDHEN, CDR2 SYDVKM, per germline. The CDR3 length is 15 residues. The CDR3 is CASSLQGAVGGEQFF. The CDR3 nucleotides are TGTGCCAGCAGTTTACAGGGGGCGGTCGGTGGTGAGCAGTTCTTC.

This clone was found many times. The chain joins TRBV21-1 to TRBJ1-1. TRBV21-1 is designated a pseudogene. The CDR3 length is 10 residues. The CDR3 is CASSYPEAFF. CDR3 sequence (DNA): TGTGCCAGCAGCTACCCTGAAGCTTTCTTT.

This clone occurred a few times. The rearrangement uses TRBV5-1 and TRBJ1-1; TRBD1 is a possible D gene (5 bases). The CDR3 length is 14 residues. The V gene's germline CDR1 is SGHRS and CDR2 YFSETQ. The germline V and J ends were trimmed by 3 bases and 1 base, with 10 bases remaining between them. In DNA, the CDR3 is TGCGCCAGCAGCTCCCTGGGGGGGAACACTGAAGCTTTCTTT. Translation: CASSSLGGNTEAFF.

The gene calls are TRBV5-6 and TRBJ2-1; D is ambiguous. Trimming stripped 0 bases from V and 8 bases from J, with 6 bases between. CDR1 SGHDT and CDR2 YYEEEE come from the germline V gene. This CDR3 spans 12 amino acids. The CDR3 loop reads CASSLGEHEQFF. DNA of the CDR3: TGTGCCAGCAGCTTGGGAGAGCATGAGCAGTTCTTC.

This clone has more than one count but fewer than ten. The CDR3 sequence: CASSLPGQKSIKETQYF. The CDR3 DNA sequence: TGTGCCAGCAGTTTGCCGGGACAGAAATCAATCAAAGAGACCCAGTACTTC. This sequence joins TRBV14 and TRBJ2-5, with 7 bases lining up with TRBD1. The J segment lost 3 bases and the V segment lost 6 bases, leaving 16 bases of the junction unmatched. CDR3 length: 17 amino acids. Germline CDR1 SGHDN, CDR2 FVKESK.

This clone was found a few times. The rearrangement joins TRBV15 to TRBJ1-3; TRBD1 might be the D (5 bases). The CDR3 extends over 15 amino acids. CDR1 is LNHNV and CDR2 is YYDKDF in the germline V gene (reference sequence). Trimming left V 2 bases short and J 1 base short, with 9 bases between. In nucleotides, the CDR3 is TGTGCCACCAGCAGACCAGGGAGTTCTGGAAACACCATATATTTT. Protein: CATSRPGSSGNTIYF. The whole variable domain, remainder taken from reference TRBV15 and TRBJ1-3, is DAMVIQNPRYQVTQFGKPVTLSCSQTLNHNVMYWYQQKSSQAPKLLFHYYDKDFNNEADTPDNFQSRRPNTSFCFLDIRSPGLGDTAMYLCATSRPGSSGNTIYFGEGSWLTVV.